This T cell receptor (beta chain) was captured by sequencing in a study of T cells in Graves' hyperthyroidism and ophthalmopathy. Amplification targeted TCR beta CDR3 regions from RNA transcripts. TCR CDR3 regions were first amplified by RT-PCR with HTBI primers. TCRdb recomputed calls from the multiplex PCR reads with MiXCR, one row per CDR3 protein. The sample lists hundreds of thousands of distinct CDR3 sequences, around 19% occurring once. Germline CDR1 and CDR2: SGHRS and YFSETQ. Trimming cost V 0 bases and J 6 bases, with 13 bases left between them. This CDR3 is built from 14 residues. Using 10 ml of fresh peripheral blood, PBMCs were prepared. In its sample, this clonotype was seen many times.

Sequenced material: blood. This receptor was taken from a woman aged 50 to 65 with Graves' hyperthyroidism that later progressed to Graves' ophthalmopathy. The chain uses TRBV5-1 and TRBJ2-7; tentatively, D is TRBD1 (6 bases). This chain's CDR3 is CASSLGSQGGEQYF. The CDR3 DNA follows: TGCGCCAGCAGCTTGGGATCACAGGGTGGCGAGCAGTACTTC. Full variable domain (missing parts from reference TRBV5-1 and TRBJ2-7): KAGVTQTPRYLIKTRGQQVTLSCSPISGHRSVSWYQQTPGQGLQFLFEYFSETQRNKGNFPGRFSGRQFSNSRSEMNVSTLELGDSALYLCASSLGSQGGEQYFGPGTRLTVT.